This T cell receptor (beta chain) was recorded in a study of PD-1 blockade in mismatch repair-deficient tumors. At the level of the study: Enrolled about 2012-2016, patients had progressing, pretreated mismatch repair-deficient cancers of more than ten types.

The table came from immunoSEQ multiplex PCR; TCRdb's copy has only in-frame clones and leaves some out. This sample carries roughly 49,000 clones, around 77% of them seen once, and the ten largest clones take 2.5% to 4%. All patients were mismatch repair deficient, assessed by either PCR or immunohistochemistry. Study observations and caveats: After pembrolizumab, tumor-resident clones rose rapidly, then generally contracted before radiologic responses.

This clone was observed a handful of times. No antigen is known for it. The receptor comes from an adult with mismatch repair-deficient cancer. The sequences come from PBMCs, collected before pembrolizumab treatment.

The CDR3 is CASSIRWAGETQYF. The CDR3 nucleotides are TGTGCCAGTAGTATCCGATGGGCAGGAGAGACCCAGTACTTC. This sequence joins TRBV19 and TRBJ2-5, with D uncertain. This CDR3 contains 14 residues. V was trimmed by 3 bases and J by 4 bases, leaving 12 bases between them. CDR1 LNHDA and CDR2 SQIVND come from the germline V gene (reference sequence).